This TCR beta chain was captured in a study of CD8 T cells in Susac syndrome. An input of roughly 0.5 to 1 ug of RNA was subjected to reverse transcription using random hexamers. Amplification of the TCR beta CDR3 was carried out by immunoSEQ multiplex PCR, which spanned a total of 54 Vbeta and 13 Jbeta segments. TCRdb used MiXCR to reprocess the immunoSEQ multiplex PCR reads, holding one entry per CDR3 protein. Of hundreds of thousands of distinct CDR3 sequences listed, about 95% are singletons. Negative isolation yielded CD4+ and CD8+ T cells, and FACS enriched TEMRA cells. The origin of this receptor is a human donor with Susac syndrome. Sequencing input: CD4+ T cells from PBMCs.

CDR3 residues: CASSSLSQGRTEAFF. CDR3 DNA sequence: TGTGCCAGCAGCTCGTTATCCCAGGGTCGCACTGAAGCTTTCTTT. This chain uses TRBV7-9 with TRBJ1-1; tentatively, D is TRBD1 (5 bases). Per the germline V gene, CDR1 is SEHNR and CDR2 is FQNEAQ (reference sequence). The CDR3 spans 15 residues. V was shortened by 4 bases and J by 4 bases, with 16 bases between the two germline ends.